This TCR beta chain was recorded in a study of beta chain features in type 1 diabetes. What was sequenced were expressed TCRB transcripts, since all of the isolated RNA had been reverse transcribed. Libraries were prepared by immunoSEQ multiplex PCR; TCRdb keeps only in-frame clonotypes and omits some of them. The repertoire has hundreds of thousands of clones, 10% to 15% of them found once; the top ten carry about 0.02%. Findings of the study overall: TCRB CDR3s were moderately but significantly shorter in Type 1 diabetes patients in all four CD4+ subsets. In type 1 diabetes patients, VDJ junctions had fewer insertions; deletions at these junctions were more frequent. Unsettled here was the matter of whether HLA type influences TCRB rearrangement.

The CDR3 is 15 amino acids. Looked up from germline, CDR1 is LGHNA and CDR2 is YNFKEQ. V was pared by 0 bases and J by 4 bases, with 12 bases between. This clone was detected a few times. The target antigen is unknown. This sequence joins TRBV4-2 and TRBJ2-5; perhaps TRBD1 as D (5 bases). The TCR sequence derives from a man aged 18 to 29 with type 1 diabetes. Sequenced: naive CD4+ T cells from blood. The CDR3 coding sequence is TGTGCCAGCAGCCAAGAGGGGCAGCAAGGAGAGACCCAGTACTTC. Translating gives CASSQEGQQGETQYF.